These 8 T cell receptor beta chains share one sample of origin, sequenced in a study of PD-L1 blockade in urothelial cancer (TCRdb year 2017). The library was built by means of the immunoSEQ multiplex PCR assay. Sourced from immuneACCESS, this table was stored by TCRdb with only in-frame sequences that have V and J called. A share of the clones is absent; for the studies checked, an unresolved V gene accounts for under half, and the remainder has no known explanation. The sample data list more than 45,000 clones, and around 88% of these were observed just once. The ten largest make up approximately 4.1% of the sample. Specimen: PBMCs, collected around atezolizumab (anti-PD-L1) treatment. The receptors come from a man older than 75 with urothelial cancer.

This sequence joins TRBV6-6 and TRBJ1-1, with 7 bases aligning to TRBD1. This CDR3 is built from 15 residues. CDR1 and CDR2 from the germline V gene are MNHNY and SVGAGI (reference sequence). Trimming took 6 bases from V and 1 from J; bases not matched to a gene: 8. CDR3 bases: TGTGCCAGCAGGCTGACAGGGATAAAGAACACTGAAGCTTTCTTT. Translation: CASRLTGIKNTEAFF.

The chain recombines TRBV11-3 with TRBJ2-4, with D maybe TRBD1 (6 bases). Looked up from germline, CDR1 is SGHNT and CDR2 is YENEEA. The CDR3 has 15 amino acids. Trimming pared 4 bases from V and 8 bases from J, leaving 18 bases between. This CDR3 is CASSWAPDRQHIQYF. DNA for the CDR3: TGTGCCAGCAGCTGGGCTCCTGACAGGCAGCACATTCAGTACTTC.

V usage is TRBV6-5 and J usage is TRBJ2-3; TRBD2 might be the D (5 bases). The CDR3 has 14 residues. V dropped 5 bases and J dropped 0 bases, with 9 bases sitting between them. CDR1 is MNHEY and CDR2 is SVGAGI in the germline V gene. For the CDR3, the DNA is TGTGCCAGCAGTGTACCGGGAAGCACAGATACGCAGTATTTT. This sequence encodes CASSVPGSTDTQYF.

The chain joins TRBV10-2 to TRBJ1-2; no clear D. V was trimmed by 9 bases and J by 8 bases, leaving 13 bases between them. There are 11 residues in the CDR3. Looked up from germline, CDR1 is WSHSY and CDR2 is SAAADI. The CDR3 nucleotides read TGCGCCAGTAGGGAGTTCCAGGGCTACACCTTC. Amino acid sequence: CASREFQGYTF.

J is TRBJ2-3 and V is TRBV27; D remains unclear. The CDR3 is 14 residues long. The germline V gene has CDR1 MNHEY and CDR2 SMNVEV (reference sequence). V dropped 6 bases and J dropped 3 bases, with 13 bases sitting between them. The CDR3 here is CASRPRSRTDTQYF. DNA of the CDR3: TGTGCCAGCAGGCCACGATCGAGGACAGATACGCAGTATTTT.

The chain has TRBV10-2 and TRBJ2-5, with 9 bases lining up with TRBD2. Germline values: CDR1 WSHSY, CDR2 SAAADI. V was clipped by 0 bases and J by 7 bases; unmatched bases: 6. The CDR3 covers 15 residues. CDR3 nucleotide sequence: TGCGCCAGCAGTGAGTCGGCTAGCGGGGATGGGACCCAGTACTTC. Its protein product is CASSESASGDGTQYF.

The chain employs TRBV4-2 and TRBJ2-5; 8 positions agree with TRBD2. The CDR3 extends over 14 amino acids. The V segment lost 5 bases and the J segment 6 bases; nucleotides outside the gene matches: 8. Looked up from germline, CDR1 is LGHNA and CDR2 is YNFKEQ. The CDR3 is CASSSGLDTQTQYF. The CDR3 coding sequence is TGTGCCAGCAGCTCGGGACTAGACACGCAGACCCAGTACTTC.

This clone has just one count. The chain is built from TRBV30 and TRBJ1-5, with 9 bases aligning to TRBD1. Germline CDR1 reads GTSNPN; CDR2 reads SVGIG (reference sequence). V lost 5 bases, J lost 6 bases, and 5 bases stayed unmatched. This CDR3 is 13 amino acids long. Here the CDR3 DNA reads TGTGCCTGGGGACAGGGGACTGGTCAGCCCCAGCATTTT. It encodes CAWGQGTGQPQHF.